The next 14 T cell receptor beta chains were all read from a single sample in a study of glioma-infiltrating T cells after dendritic cell vaccination. Some clones are missing from TCRdb's copy, which holds only in-frame ones; the method was immunoSEQ multiplex PCR. Of about 87,000 clones listed, roughly 90% are singletons. The material sequenced was blood, taken before dendritic cell vaccination. The receptor set was obtained from a human donor with glioblastoma.

This clone appeared a single time. The rearrangement joins TRBV5-1 to TRBJ2-1, with D perhaps matching TRBD1 (7 bases). V lost 0 bases and J lost 12, with 22 bases in between. Germline CDR1 SGHRS, CDR2 YFSETQ. The CDR3 is 16 residues long. The CDR3 loop reads CASSLARQGGTGVQFF. CDR3 bases: TGCGCCAGCAGCTTGGCCAGACAGGGAGGTACCGGGGTGCAGTTCTTC.

This chain links TRBV6-5 with TRBJ2-5; D uncertain. With 10 bases removed from V and 5 bases from J, the gap between germline ends came to 14 bases. Germline V lookup: CDR1 MNHEY, CDR2 SVGAGI. The length of the CDR3 is 12 residues. The CDR3 coding sequence is TGTGCCACCTTGAGCCCCGCGGAGACCCAGTACTTC. Translation gives CATLSPAETQYF.

This rearrangement joins TRBV6-1 to TRBJ1-1, with TRBD1 matching over 8 bases. Germline-derived CDR1 and CDR2 are MNHNS and SASEGT. This CDR3 contains 13 residues. J gave up 5 bases and V 5 bases, and 4 bases lay outside the gene matches. The CDR3 region has the DNA TGTGCCAGCAGTAACGACAGGGGAACTGAAGCTTTCTTT. The encoded protein is CASSNDRGTEAFF.

This sequence joins TRBV7-3 and TRBJ2-1; perhaps TRBD2 as D (6 bases). Germline V gene sequence: CDR1 SGHTA, CDR2 FQGTGA. The CDR3 loop spans 13 amino acids. With 4 bases removed from V and 5 bases from J, the gap between germline ends came to 9 bases. The CDR3 sequence: CASSSGSHNEQFF. The CDR3 bases are TGTGCCAGCAGCTCCGGGAGCCACAATGAGCAGTTCTTC.

The V call is TRBV25-1, the J call TRBJ1-4; 8 positions agree with TRBD1. Germline trimming cut 8 bases from V and 8 bases from J; bases unmatched to any gene: 13. Germline V lookup: CDR1 MGHDK, CDR2 SYGVNS. The length of the CDR3 is 15 residues. CDR3 sequence: CASRQGTALGEKLFF. CDR3 bases: TGTGCCAGCCGACAGGGGACGGCGTTGGGCGAAAAACTGTTTTTT.

V and J are TRBV19 and TRBJ1-5; D remains ambiguous. The CDR3 contains 17 residues. V was shortened by 4 bases and J by 4 bases, with 20 bases between the two germline ends. Germline values: CDR1 LNHDA, CDR2 SQIVND (reference sequence). As DNA, the CDR3 is TGTGCCAGTAGTAGCCTTGCAGTCCGGGGTTCGAATCAGCCCCAGCATTTT. Its translation is CASSSLAVRGSNQPQHF.

This chain connects TRBV5-1 to TRBJ2-3; D is perhaps TRBD2 (6 bases). Germline assignment: CDR1 SGHRS and CDR2 YFSETQ. This CDR3 region has 15 residues. Trimming removed 0 bases from V and 4 bases from J, with 12 bases in between. CDR3 coding DNA: TGCGCCAGCAGCTTGGGACTAGTAGGCGCAGATACGCAGTATTTT. Amino acids: CASSLGLVGADTQYF.

The chain combines TRBV28 with TRBJ2-5, with 9 nucleotides matching TRBD1. The ends lost 5 bases at V and 4 bases at J; junction bases unmatched: 2. Germline loops: CDR1 MDHEN, CDR2 SYDVKM. This CDR3 is built from 13 residues. The CDR3 loop is CASSGTGLETQYF. CDR3 bases: TGTGCCAGCAGTGGGACAGGGCTAGAGACCCAGTACTTC. Combining the CDR3 with reference TRBV28 and TRBJ2-5 gives the whole variable domain DVKVTQSSRYLVKRTGEKVFLECVQDMDHENMFWYRQDPGLGLRLIYFSYDVKMKEKGDIPEGYSVSREKKERFSLILESASTNQTSMYLCASSGTGLETQYFGPGTRLLVL.

J is TRBJ2-7 and V is TRBV6-6, with 11 positions matching TRBD2. CDR1 and CDR2 from the germline V gene are MNHNY and SVGAGI (reference sequence). The CDR3 contains 15 residues. V shed 6 bases, J shed 4 bases, and the junction held 8 bases outside the gene matches. The CDR3 region is CASRDTSGSVYEQYF. In DNA, the CDR3 is TGTGCCAGCAGAGATACTAGCGGGAGCGTGTACGAGCAGTACTTC.

The genes are TRBV30 and TRBJ1-4; 8 bases fit TRBD1. The junction had 12 bases not matched to a gene; V was cut back by 3 bases and J by 9 bases. In germline, CDR1 is GTSNPN, CDR2 SVGIG (reference sequence). This CDR3 spans 15 amino acids. The CDR3 loop is CAWSEWTGPRKKLFF. The CDR3 DNA reads TGTGCCTGGAGCGAATGGACAGGGCCGAGGAAAAAACTGTTTTTT. Full variable domain (missing parts from reference TRBV30 and TRBJ1-4): SQTIHQWPATLVQPVGSPLSLECTVEGTSNPNLYWYRQAAGRGLQLLFYSVGIGQISSEVPQNLSASRPQDRQFILSSKKLLLSDSGFYLCAWSEWTGPRKKLFFGSGTQLSVL.

This clone appeared a single time. This sequence joins TRBV7-2 and TRBJ2-7; TRBD1 matches 10 bases. Looked up from germline, CDR1 is SGHTA and CDR2 is FQGNSA. This CDR3 is 14 amino acids long. J gave up 7 bases and V 5 bases, and 8 bases lay outside the gene matches. The CDR3 DNA sequence: TGTGCCAGCAGCAGGAGACAGGGGGCGGGGGAGCAGTACTTC. Translation gives CASSRRQGAGEQYF.

This chain links TRBV10-3 with TRBJ2-7; TRBD2 aligns across 8 bases. Looked up from germline, CDR1 is ENHRY and CDR2 is SYGVKD. This CDR3 region has 12 residues. J lost 6 bases, V lost 8 bases, and 6 bases had no gene match. The CDR3 sequence is CAIVGAGGEQYF. The DNA for the CDR3 is TGTGCCATCGTAGGGGCGGGGGGCGAGCAGTACTTC.

V and J are TRBV5-1 and TRBJ2-3; 10 nucleotides line up with TRBD2. Trimming at V came to 4 bases and at J to 6 bases, leaving 5 bases not matched to a gene. From germline, CDR1 is SGHRS and CDR2 YFSETQ. This CDR3 is 14 amino acids long. CDR3 in DNA: TGCGCCAGCAGCGCAGCGGGGGGGCCGGATACGCAGTATTTT. It translates to CASSAAGGPDTQYF.

This rearrangement joins TRBV23-1 to TRBJ1-1; 12 bases agree with TRBD1. TRBV23-1 carries the ORF label, with uncertain function. V was clipped by 0 bases and J by 4 bases; unmatched bases: 27. The CDR3 loop spans 24 amino acids. CDR3 nucleotides: TGCGCCAGCAGTCAATCGGAGGGTGGGACAGGGGGCGCGGAAGATTTGACATCTCGCACTGAAGCTTTCTTT. Translated, it gives CASSQSEGGTGGAEDLTSRTEAFF.